These 22 T cell receptor beta chains originate from one sample sequenced in a study of response to subunit inactivated influenza vaccine (dated by TCRdb to the late 2010s). The protocol used for the library was RT-PCR. Data came from an Illumina HiSeq 2500. TCRdb itself trimmed the public reads at Q25 with fastp, ran MiXCR and retained productive beta chains. Identical CDR3 protein sequences are pooled into one entry, listed with their most common genes and DNA. The sample table records fewer than 250,000 distinct CDR3 sequences; roughly an eighth of these occur just once. Roughly 24% of the sample is held by the ten biggest clonotypes. The specimen comprised CD8+ T cells sorted from PBMCs, sampled less than 6 days after vaccination. These receptors came from a man over 45 who received an inactivated influenza vaccine. Donor details come from another sample of the same person, matched by shared clones.

This clonotype was detected a few times. This sequence joins TRBV9 and TRBJ2-7; 11 nucleotides line up with TRBD2. With V trimmed by 4 bases and J by 7 bases, 10 bases remained unmatched. Germline loops: CDR1 SGDLS, CDR2 YYNGEE. This CDR3 is built from 15 residues. CDR3 nucleotides: TGTGCCAGCAGCTTCGGACTAGCGGGCACCCGGGAGCAGTACTTC. It encodes CASSFGLAGTREQYF.

The CDR3 protein is CASSFAGAHYEQYF. The CDR3 DNA is TGTGCCAGCAGCTTCGCGGGGGCACACTACGAGCAGTACTTC. V usage is TRBV7-9 and J usage is TRBJ2-7; D perhaps matches TRBD2 (7 bases). Germline CDR1 and CDR2: SEHNR and FQNEAQ (reference sequence). Trimming shortened V by 3 bases and J by 3 bases, and 12 bases separated the two germline ends. The CDR3 extends over 14 amino acids.

This clonotype was picked up a small number of times. The chain uses TRBV9 and TRBJ2-1; 9 bases map to TRBD2. The germline V gene has CDR1 SGDLS and CDR2 YYNGEE. CDR3 length equals 19 residues. V shed 0 bases, J shed 0 bases, and the junction held 10 bases outside the gene matches. As DNA, the CDR3 is TGTGCCAGCAGCGTAGGAGGCGGGAGGGCTTTCAGCTCCTACAATGAGCAGTTCTTC. Its protein product is CASSVGGGRAFSSYNEQFF.

CDR3 bases: TGTGCCAGCAGTTTAGGACCTTTTTCCGGGGAGCTGTTTTTT. Amino acid sequence: CASSLGPFSGELFF. The genes are TRBV12-3 or TRBV12-4 and TRBJ2-2; D gene ambiguous. The length of the CDR3 is 14 residues. Between the trimmed V and J ends, which lost 1 base and 6 bases, there was a span of 9 bases.

The chain uses TRBV29-1 and TRBJ2-7, with 7 bases matching TRBD1. Unmatched junction bases numbered 10, after V lost 3 bases and J lost 2 bases. This CDR3 has 15 amino acids. Germline lookup yields CDR1 SQVTM and CDR2 ANQGSEA. The DNA for the CDR3 is TGCAGCGTTGATGTTCGGACAGGTCCTGCCTACGAGCAGTACTTC. This encodes CSVDVRTGPAYEQYF.

The chain uses TRBV11-2 and TRBJ2-5; D uncertain. The CDR3 is 14 amino acids. Germline V CDR1 and CDR2: SGHAT, FQNNGV. Trimming removed 5 bases from V and 1 base from J, with 11 bases in between. For the CDR3, the DNA is TGTGCCAGCAGCGACGGACGGACCCAAGAGACCCAGTACTTC. It is translated as CASSDGRTQETQYF.

There are a few counts of this clonotype. The chain's CDR3 is CASSGGIAGASLYNEQFF. Here the CDR3 DNA reads TGTGCCAGCAGTGGGGGTATTGCGGGCGCAAGTTTATACAATGAGCAGTTCTTC. The V call is TRBV2, the J call TRBJ2-1; possible D gene TRBD2, 5 bases. V lost 4 bases and J 4 bases, leaving 23 bases between the germline ends. Germline V gene sequence: CDR1 SNHLY, CDR2 FYNNEI. The CDR3 extends over 18 amino acids.

This clonotype was seen only a few times. The rearrangement links TRBV20-1 to TRBJ2-7; 11 bases are shared with TRBD2. Trimming removed 5 bases from V and 1 base from J; junction bases left unmatched: 4. CDR3 length: 14 residues. Looked up from germline, CDR1 is DFQATT and CDR2 is SNEGSKA (reference sequence). The DNA of the CDR3 is TGCAGTGCTTTCCGACTAGCGGGGTCCTACGAGCAGTACTTC. Its protein product is CSAFRLAGSYEQYF.

In this sample, this clonotype turned up a few times. The chain employs TRBV12-3 or TRBV12-4 and TRBJ2-3; D perhaps matches TRBD2 (6 bases). The V gene lost 8 bases and the J gene lost 7 bases, with 16 bases spanning the gap. The CDR3 runs to 13 residues. The CDR3 spells CASGGGEMNTQYF. In DNA form, the CDR3 reads TGTGCCAGCGGCGGAGGGGAAATGAATACGCAGTATTTT.

This clonotype was detected many times. The chain joins TRBV29-1 to TRBJ2-7; D is undetermined. The germline V gene encodes CDR1 SQVTM and CDR2 ANQGSEA. Trimming shortened V by 4 bases and J by 2 bases, and 12 bases separated the two germline ends. The CDR3 has 13 residues. The CDR3 reads CSVGTGSPYEQYF. As DNA, the CDR3 is TGCAGCGTTGGGACGGGCTCCCCCTACGAGCAGTACTTC.

This clonotype has only a few counts. This chain connects TRBV6-5 to TRBJ2-2; 9 bases match TRBD1. The germline gives CDR1 MNHEY, CDR2 SVGAGI. The CDR3 spans 17 residues. Trimming at V came to 0 bases and at J to 8 bases, leaving 10 bases not matched to a gene. CDR3 sequence (DNA): TGTGCCAGCAGTTACTCGATACTCTCGGGGACAGGGGGGGAGCTGTTTTTT. Amino acid sequence: CASSYSILSGTGGELFF.

This clonotype was seen a few times. This chain links TRBV9 with TRBJ2-1; possible D gene TRBD2, 5 bases. The CDR3 is 12 amino acids. With 0 bases removed from V and 10 bases from J, the gap between germline ends came to 8 bases. From germline, CDR1 is SGDLS and CDR2 YYNGEE. CDR3 DNA: TGTGCCAGCAGCGTAGTTAGCGACGAGCAGTTCTTC. Its protein is CASSVVSDEQFF.

This clonotype was seen a few times. The chain couples TRBV28 to TRBJ2-1; no firm D call. CDR3 length: 12 amino acids. The ends were cut back, 5 bases at V and 9 bases at J, with 11 bases in the middle. Germline values: CDR1 MDHEN, CDR2 SYDVKM. In nucleotides, the CDR3 is TGTGCCAGCAGTCCTATCCGCCGTGAGCAGTTCTTC. Translated, it gives CASSPIRREQFF.

There are many counts of this clonotype. The rearrangement joins TRBV25-1 to TRBJ2-1, with a tentative D call TRBD2 (5 bases). V lost 4 bases and J lost 6, with 7 bases in between. This CDR3 contains 12 residues. The germline gives CDR1 MGHDK, CDR2 SYGVNS. The CDR3 loop reads CASSAGSNEQFF. The DNA of the CDR3 is TGTGCCAGCAGTGCTGGGAGCAATGAGCAGTTCTTC.

The table lists this clonotype with a few counts. The V call is TRBV5-6, the J call TRBJ2-7; a weak D match, TRBD1 (6 bases). Germline CDR1 SGHDT, CDR2 YYEEEE. Trimming stripped 4 bases from V and 3 bases from J, with 20 bases between. The CDR3 has 16 residues. The CDR3 region has the DNA TGTGCCAGCAGCCTCGGCGGACAGTCATCTTACTACGAGCAGTACTTC. Encoded protein: CASSLGGQSSYYEQYF. Full variable domain (rest looked up from reference TRBV5-6 and TRBJ2-7): DAGVTQSPTHLIKTRGQQVTLRCSPKSGHDTVSWYQQALGQGPQFIFQYYEEEERQRGNFPDRFSGHQFPNYSSELNVNALLLGDSALYLCASSLGGQSSYYEQYFGPGTRLTVT.

Only a few counts were recorded for this clonotype. This chain links TRBV20-1 with TRBJ2-5; TRBD1 matches at 7 bases. CDR1 is DFQATT and CDR2 is SNEGSKA in the germline V gene (reference sequence). The V gene end was trimmed by 0 bases and the J gene end by 4 bases; junction bases not matched to a gene: 5. This CDR3 is built from 14 residues. Here the CDR3 reads CSAREWAGGETQYF. In nucleotides, the CDR3 is TGCAGTGCTAGAGAATGGGCAGGGGGAGAGACCCAGTACTTC.

This clonotype was recorded a few times. V is TRBV29-1 and J is TRBJ2-7; 8 positions match TRBD1. V shed 1 base and J 2 bases; nucleotides not matched to a gene: 7. Germline lookup yields CDR1 SQVTM and CDR2 ANQGSEA. The CDR3 is 15 residues long. The CDR3 region is CSVEGETGVPYEQYF. DNA of the CDR3: TGCAGCGTTGAAGGGGAGACAGGGGTCCCCTACGAGCAGTACTTC.

CDR3 region: CASSLGWDGAEQYF. CDR3 in DNA: TGTGCCAGCAGTTTAGGATGGGATGGGGCCGAGCAGTACTTC. The chain links TRBV27 to TRBJ2-7, with a possible D match to TRBD1 (5 bases). V shed 2 bases and J shed 6 bases, with 14 bases lying between them. Germline V gives CDR1 MNHEY, CDR2 SMNVEV (reference sequence). This CDR3 is built from 14 residues.

This clonotype was found many times. The V call is TRBV28, the J call TRBJ2-3, with 7 bases matching TRBD1. The CDR3 covers 17 residues. In germline, CDR1 is MDHEN, CDR2 SYDVKM. V lost 1 base to trimming and J lost 2 bases; unmatched junction nucleotides: 9. The CDR3 loop is CASSLFLRTGLTDTQYF. The CDR3 region has the DNA TGTGCCAGCAGTTTATTTCTCCGGACAGGACTCACAGATACGCAGTATTTT.

The genes are TRBV7-9 and TRBJ2-7; D unresolved. V lost 1 base and J 4 bases, leaving 8 bases between the germline ends. The germline CDR1 and CDR2 sequences are SEHNR and FQNEAQ (reference sequence). The CDR3 runs to 13 residues. This CDR3 is CASSLDFQYEQYF. The CDR3 DNA is TGTGCCAGCAGCTTAGATTTCCAGTACGAGCAGTACTTC. Full variable domain (missing parts from reference TRBV7-9 and TRBJ2-7): DTGVSQNPRHKITKRGQNVTFRCDPISEHNRLYWYRQTLGQGPEFLTYFQNEAQLEKSRLLSDRFSAERPKGSFSTLEIQRTEQGDSAMYLCASSLDFQYEQYFGPGTRLTVT.

The table lists this clonotype with a few counts. The V gene is TRBV20-1, the J gene TRBJ2-1; 9 bases match TRBD2. Per germline, CDR1 DFQATT and CDR2 SNEGSKA (reference sequence). V was clipped by 3 bases and J by 4 bases; unmatched bases: 4. The CDR3 contains 14 residues. CDR3 bases: TGCAGTGCTAGTACCAGCGGGGGGTACAATGAGCAGTTCTTC. Residues: CSASTSGGYNEQFF.

The chain carries TRBV10-3 and TRBJ2-3; 11 nucleotides match TRBD1. The V and J ends lost 7 bases and 6 bases, in that order; junction bases with no gene match: 9. The CDR3 spans 15 residues. CDR1 is ENHRY, CDR2 SYGVKD, per germline. The CDR3 bases are TGTGCCATCAACCTAGGACAGGGGGCAGGGGATACGCAGTATTTT. It codes for CAINLGQGAGDTQYF.